This T cell receptor beta chain was sequenced for a study of graft-versus-host responses after intestinal transplantation. Study conclusions and caveats: The study found high graft-versus-host to host-versus-graft clonal ratios in allografts of patients with graft-donor T cell macrochimerism. Ileal or blood samples showed some GvH clones first, and such clones were also found in recipient marrow. Peak GvH clone levels in circulation were associated with early post-transplant HvG declines.

Responders labeled with CFSE (about 200,000) were plated with about 200,000 irradiated, violet-dye-labeled stimulators. Here immunoSEQ multiplex PCR was the method, and the copy in TCRdb shows in-frame clones only, minus some. The sample yields around 13,000 clones, approximately 28% seen once. J lost 4 bases, V lost 5 bases, and 8 bases had no gene match. The CDR3 length is 14 residues. Per the germline V gene, CDR1 is MNHNY and CDR2 is SVGAGI (reference sequence). The clonotype originates from a human patient who received an intestinal transplant. This rearrangement joins TRBV6-6 to TRBJ2-7; 7 bases match TRBD1. Specimen: alloreactive CD8+ T cells from a mixed lymphocyte reaction culture, collected before intestinal transplant. Subset indicated: CFSE-low proliferating T cells sorted from approximately 6-day pre-transplant mixed lymphocyte reaction (GvH or HvG direction). The CDR3 sequence is CASSPIRDSYEQYF. The DNA for the CDR3 is TGTGCCAGCAGTCCGATCCGGGACAGTTACGAGCAGTACTTC.